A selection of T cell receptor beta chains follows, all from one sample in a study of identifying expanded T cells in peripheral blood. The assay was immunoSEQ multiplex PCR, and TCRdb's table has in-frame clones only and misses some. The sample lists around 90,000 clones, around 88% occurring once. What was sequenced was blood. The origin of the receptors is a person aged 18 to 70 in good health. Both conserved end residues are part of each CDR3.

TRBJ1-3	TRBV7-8	CASSLMALTGNTIYF
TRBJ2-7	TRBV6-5	CASSYSGQGLNEQYF
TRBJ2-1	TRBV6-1	CASDSGSRHEQFF
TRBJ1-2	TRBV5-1	CASSFDSNYGYTF
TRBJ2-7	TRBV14	CASSQGNIEQYF
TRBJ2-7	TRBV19	CASSITLSGTGAYEQYF
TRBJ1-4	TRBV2	CASSGATGGPEKLFF
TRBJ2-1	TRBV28	CASARWRGTYNEQFF
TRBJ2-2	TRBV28	CATQFRGPGTGELFF
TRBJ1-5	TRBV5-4	CASSLDPGRNQPQHF
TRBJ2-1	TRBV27	CASSLASGGMYNEQFF
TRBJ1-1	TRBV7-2	CASSLVGGNEAFF
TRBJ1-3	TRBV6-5	CASSYSGELRGNTIYF
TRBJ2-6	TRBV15	CATSRLSGANVLTF
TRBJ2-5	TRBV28	CASSTQPYQETQYF
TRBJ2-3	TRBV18	CASSARLAPTDTQYF
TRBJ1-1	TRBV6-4	CASSDGANTEAFF
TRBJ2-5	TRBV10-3	CAIRSDRAGETQYF
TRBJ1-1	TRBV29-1	CSVGARNTEAFF
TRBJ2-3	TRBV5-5	CASSLQGGGTDTQYF
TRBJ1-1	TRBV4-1	CASSQEVLSSRTEAFF
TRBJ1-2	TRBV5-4	CASSLNNYGYTF
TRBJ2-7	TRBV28	CASTTRGTRVGYEQYF
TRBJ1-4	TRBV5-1	CASTGTGKEIEKLFF
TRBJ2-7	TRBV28	CASSLGRQYF
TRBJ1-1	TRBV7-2	CASSYTGGMNTEAFF
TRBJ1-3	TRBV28	CASSGGGVSTNTIYF
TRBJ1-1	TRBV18	CASSRSRDRGQYTEAFF
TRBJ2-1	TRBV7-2	CAAGSAGDNEQFF
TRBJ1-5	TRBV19	CASSMGNQPQHF
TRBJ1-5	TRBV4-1	CASSLQGAAQPQHF
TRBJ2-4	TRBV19	CASSLAQGRRNIQYF
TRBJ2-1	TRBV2	CASGTGAPYNEQFF
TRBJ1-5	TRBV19	CASSEAKPNPRTGYNQPQHF
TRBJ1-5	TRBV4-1	CASSQRTGAQPQHF
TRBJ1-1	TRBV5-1	CASSPRSSPSSEAFF
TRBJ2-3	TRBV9	CASSVEVADTQYF
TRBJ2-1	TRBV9	CASSVGAGPYNEQFF
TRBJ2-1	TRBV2	CARRPGALNNEQFF
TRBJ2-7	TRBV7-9	CASSLGPGQGSDEQYF
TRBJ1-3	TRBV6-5	CASTPLGPGNTIYF
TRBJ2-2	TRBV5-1	CASSSGTGLVGELFF
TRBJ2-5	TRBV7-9	CASSLAGDRGETQYF
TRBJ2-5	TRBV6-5	CASSPGTAQETQYF
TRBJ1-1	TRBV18	CASSPRRLMNTEAFF
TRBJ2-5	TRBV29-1	CSAPWPSGRLGQETQYF